This T cell receptor beta chain was captured in a study of blood T cell repertoires in COVID-19. About the research overall: Samples taken during acute and convalescent COVID-19 were collected in the United States, Italy and Spain. PBMCs, B-cell-depleted T cells, or T cells provided the cDNA or gDNA that made up the material.

Under the authors' procedure: Cell counts per sample came from amplifying reference gene primers. Measured with immunoSEQ multiplex PCR; TCRdb has only the in-frame clones, and not every one. The V and J calls and the clone size are those of that table, but D and trimming were determined from the DNA. The sample consists of about 250,000 clones, 86% of them appearing once. The clonotype was recovered from a young woman with active or convalescent COVID-19. The specimen was peripheral blood.

This CDR3 reads CASSQDQLQETQYF. In DNA, the CDR3 is TGCGCCAGCAGCCAAGACCAACTTCAAGAGACCCAGTACTTC. V and J are TRBV4-3 and TRBJ2-5; D is uncertain. Per the germline V gene, CDR1 is LGHNA and CDR2 is YSLEER. With 0 bases removed from V and 2 bases from J, the gap between germline ends came to 7 bases. The CDR3 has 14 residues.